These T cell receptor beta chains were read from a single sample in a study of T-cell memory formation after mild COVID-19. TCRdb itself ran the 5' RACE reads through MiXCR, one entry per CDR3 protein. The sample records 280,000 or so distinct CDR3 sequences, approximately 8.4% being singletons. The sample comprised PBMCs or a T cell subset sorted from them (not recorded which). Source of these receptors: a man aged 18 to 29 who had mild COVID-19 (a few samples of this study predate the infection). Cell type and time point are not known. Both conserved end residues are part of each CDR3. The D gene is left open where the match is weak. Size is omitted from some rows. Given values are once, few, many or a class for expanded clones.

size	V	J	D	CDR3	DNA
few	TRBV5-1	TRBJ1-2	-	CASREGGDSGYTF	TGCGCCAGCAGAGAAGGGGGTGACTCTGGCTACACCTTC
few	TRBV5-6	TRBJ2-5	TRBD1	CASSFEGAWETQYF	TGTGCCAGCAGCTTTGAGGGGGCATGGGAGACCCAGTACTTC
few	TRBV11-2	TRBJ2-3	-	CASSQRTYTQYF	TGTGCCAGCAGCCAGCGGACTTATACGCAGTATTTT
few	TRBV20-1	TRBJ2-3	TRBD1	CSARPRDRGITDTQYF	TGCAGTGCTAGACCGCGGGACAGGGGAATCACAGATACGCAGTATTTT
-	TRBV20-1	TRBJ2-7	-	CSARYGDSYEQYF	TGCAGTGCTAGATACGGGGACTCCTACGAGCAGTACTTC
-	TRBV3-1	TRBJ2-2	-	CASSQGPGAGELFF	TGTGCCAGCAGCCAAGGGCCAGGGGCCGGGGAGCTGTTTTTT
-	TRBV5-6	TRBJ2-1	-	CASSLGYGVSSYNEQFF	TGTGCCAGCAGCTTGGGATATGGGGTCAGCTCCTACAATGAGCAGTTCTTC
few	TRBV6-5	TRBJ2-1	TRBD1	CASRLDRGNEQFF	TGTGCCAGCAGATTGGACAGGGGCAATGAGCAGTTCTTC
-	TRBV7-2	TRBJ2-1	TRBD2	CASSSFAGGEDEQFF	TGTGCCAGCAGCTCATTCGCGGGGGGTGAGGATGAGCAGTTCTTC
-	TRBV28	TRBJ2-1	-	CASTLGQNNEQFF	TGTGCCAGCACCTTAGGACAAAACAATGAGCAGTTCTTC
-	TRBV7-2	TRBJ1-2	-	CASSWGRSTYTF	TGTGCCAGCAGCTGGGGGAGGTCAACCTACACCTTC
few	TRBV27	TRBJ2-3	TRBD2	CASSYGTSGRDTQYF	TGTGCCAGCAGTTACGGGACTAGCGGGAGGGATACGCAGTATTTT
many	TRBV5-1	TRBJ2-3	-	CASSTTGTDTQYF	TGCGCCAGCAGCACCACAGGGACAGATACGCAGTATTTT
few	TRBV6-4	TRBJ2-2	-	CASSDSIEGELFF	TGTGCCAGCAGTGACTCGATTGAGGGGGAGCTGTTTTTT
-	TRBV28	TRBJ2-5	-	CASRTAGAMRRETQYF	TGTGCCAGCAGGACGGCGGGGGCTATGAGGAGAGAGACCCAGTACTTC
many	TRBV5-1	TRBJ2-3	-	CASSFPGGTDTQYF	TGCGCCAGCAGCTTCCCGGGGGGCACAGATACGCAGTATTTT
few	TRBV5-1	TRBJ1-1	-	CASSTLQGSGTEAFF	TGCGCCAGCAGCACCCTACAGGGTTCGGGCACTGAAGCTTTCTTT
-	TRBV5-5	TRBJ1-1	-	CASSEGVSSKNTEAFF	TGTGCCAGCAGCGAGGGGGTTTCCTCTAAGAACACTGAAGCTTTCTTT
few	TRBV6-6	TRBJ2-7	-	CASIGPLDYEQYF	TGTGCCAGTATCGGACCACTAGACTACGAGCAGTACTTC
-	TRBV20-1	TRBJ2-4	TRBD2	CSANQGGTKNIQYF	TGCAGTGCTAACCAGGGAGGGACCAAAAACATTCAGTACTTC
few	TRBV2	TRBJ2-3	TRBD2	CASSGVAGVPDTQYF	TGTGCCAGCAGTGGAGTAGCGGGGGTTCCAGATACGCAGTATTTT
-	TRBV7-2	TRBJ2-2	TRBD2	CASSPPGLAGGQSGELFF	TGTGCCAGCAGTCCACCGGGACTAGCGGGGGGTCAATCCGGGGAGCTGTTTTTT
many	TRBV18	TRBJ2-3	TRBD2	CASSPPNSGGYTDTQYF	TGTGCCAGCTCACCACCGAATAGCGGGGGGTACACAGATACGCAGTATTTT
-	TRBV5-1	TRBJ1-2	TRBD1	CASSLWTGDGYTF	TGCGCCAGCAGCTTGTGGACAGGGGATGGCTACACCTTC
few	TRBV5-1	TRBJ1-2	TRBD1	CASSLGPTGDTYGYTF	TGCGCCAGCAGCTTGGGCCCGACAGGGGACACTTATGGCTACACCTTC
-	TRBV7-8	TRBJ2-2	-	CASSPRGMAGELFF	TGTGCCAGCAGCCCCAGGGGAATGGCCGGGGAGCTGTTTTTT
few	TRBV20-1	TRBJ2-5	TRBD1	CSAGKQGSETQYF	TGCAGTGCGGGTAAACAGGGGTCGGAGACCCAGTACTTC
-	TRBV5-1	TRBJ2-2	-	CASSGGSDTGELFF	TGCGCCAGCAGTGGGGGTTCGGACACCGGGGAGCTGTTTTTT
few	TRBV7-2	TRBJ2-2	-	CASSYHQGAGELFF	TGTGCCAGCAGCTACCACCAGGGAGCCGGGGAGCTGTTTTTT
-	TRBV6-5	TRBJ2-3	TRBD1	CASSLQGNPTDTQYF	TGTGCCAGCAGCTTACAGGGGAACCCCACAGATACGCAGTATTTT
few	TRBV7-3	TRBJ2-3	-	CASSFREADTQYF	TGTGCCAGCAGCTTTAGGGAAGCAGATACGCAGTATTTT
-	TRBV19	TRBJ2-1	-	CASSALYNEQFF	TGTGCCAGTAGTGCCCTATATAATGAGCAGTTCTTC
-	TRBV4-3	TRBJ1-1	-	CASSQTGVATEAFF	TGCGCCAGCAGCCAAACGGGGGTCGCCACTGAAGCTTTCTTT
many	TRBV7-6	TRBJ2-2	-	CASSLGVGGTGELFF	TGTGCCAGCAGCTTGGGAGTAGGGGGAACCGGGGAGCTGTTTTTT
few	TRBV6-1	TRBJ2-1	-	CASSEAGVRNEQFF	TGTGCCAGCAGTGAAGCAGGGGTACGCAATGAGCAGTTCTTC
few	TRBV2	TRBJ2-1	-	CASSGINEQFF	TGTGCCAGCAGTGGAATTAATGAGCAGTTCTTC
few	TRBV7-2	TRBJ2-7	-	CASSLDRENYEQYF	TGTGCCAGCAGCTTAGACCGGGAGAACTACGAGCAGTACTTC
many	TRBV5-1	TRBJ2-1	TRBD1	CASSLEGAGYNEQFF	TGCGCCAGCAGCTTGGAGGGGGCCGGGTACAATGAGCAGTTCTTC
-	TRBV4-3	TRBJ1-1	TRBD1	CASSQDRRGLATEAFF	TGCGCCAGCAGCCAAGATCGAAGGGGGCTAGCCACTGAAGCTTTCTTT
few	TRBV6-1	TRBJ1-3	-	CASSEGVFYLNTIYF	TGTGCCAGCAGTGAAGGGGTTTTCTACTTAAACACCATATATTTT
many	TRBV4-3	TRBJ2-1	-	CASSQGGQPNNEQFF	TGCGCCAGCAGCCAAGGAGGACAGCCAAACAATGAGCAGTTCTTC
-	TRBV12-3/TRBV12-4	TRBJ2-7	-	CASNRATYEQYF	TGTGCCAGCAACAGGGCGACCTACGAGCAGTACTTC
-	TRBV7-9	TRBJ2-3	-	CASSFPGVQVDTQYF	TGTGCCAGCAGCTTCCCCGGGGTGCAGGTAGATACGCAGTATTTT
-	TRBV7-9	TRBJ2-2	TRBD2	CASSFGLAGQTGELFF	TGTGCCAGCAGCTTCGGACTAGCGGGGCAGACCGGGGAGCTGTTTTTT
few	TRBV20-1	TRBJ2-1	TRBD2	CSASRAGVNYNEQFF	TGCAGTGCTAGTCGCGCGGGGGTAAATTACAATGAGCAGTTCTTC
many	TRBV18	TRBJ1-5	-	CASSTDSDRNQPQHF	TGTGCCAGCTCTACCGACAGTGATCGCAATCAGCCCCAGCATTTT
-	TRBV9	TRBJ2-1	-	CASSVGPTSVEQFF	TGTGCCAGCAGCGTGGGCCCCACTTCGGTTGAGCAGTTCTTC
few	TRBV6-5	TRBJ1-5	TRBD1	CASGQGLNQPQHF	TGTGCCAGCGGACAGGGACTCAATCAGCCCCAGCATTTT
-	TRBV7-9	TRBJ1-6	-	CASSFGGRDSPLHF	TGTGCCAGCAGCTTTGGGGGGAGGGATTCACCCCTCCACTTT